The subject of this entry is one TCR beta chain. This entry comes from a study of T cell changes during pregnancy in multiple sclerosis. The protocol was immunoSEQ multiplex PCR, while the TCRdb copy is restricted to in-frame clones and leaves out a portion. This sample yields about 92,000 clones, of which 85% to 95% are seen a single time; about 2.4% belongs to the top ten. Per the germline V gene, CDR1 is SEHNR and CDR2 is FQNEAQ (reference sequence). The CDR3 consists of 15 residues. The junction had 5 bases not matched to a gene; V was cut back by 5 bases and J by 2 bases. The J gene is TRBJ2-7, the V gene TRBV7-9; TRBD2 aligns across 11 bases. The clonotype originates from a female donor with multiple sclerosis, enrolled in a pregnancy study. Specimen: peripheral blood, collected in the first trimester of pregnancy. Here the CDR3 DNA reads TGTGCCAGCAGCCAGGGACTAGCGGTTACCTACGAGCAGTACTTC. It encodes CASSQGLAVTYEQYF.